This T cell receptor beta chain stems from a study of T cell responses to AZD1222 COVID-19 vaccine (dated by TCRdb to the early 2020s). Regarding the research as a whole: Because spike-specific TCR depth and breadth did not differ between the two schedules, AZD1222 recipients who got a second dose at roughly 4 weeks were pooled with those who got a second dose at roughly 12 weeks. A total of 233 trial participants underwent TCR sequencing, of whom about 210 received two doses of AZD1222 and around 26 received two doses of the MenACWY control vaccine. Trial participants were enrolled by age into subgroups of 18-55, 56-69 and 70-plus years, and around 140, 26 and 57 TCR-sequenced participants, respectively, were included in these subgroups.

V is clipped by 1 base and J by 4 bases, and the sequence between their germline boundaries is 17 bases long. CDR1 and CDR2, looked up from the germline V gene, are SGHTA and FQGNSA. From the cysteine through the phenylalanine, the CDR3 covers 17 amino acids. The DNA shown is the 51-base CDR3, in frame from base 1. Of note for this clone: Its antigen is unknown. Base qualities are not recorded, but no much larger clone differs from it by a single base.

The meaning of the sample's time point label: baseline before first vaccination. The vaccinee samples were drawn from two UK trials, COV001 and COV002, one of which was a single-blind randomized controlled phase 2/3 trial testing AZD1222 (ChAdOx1 nCoV-19) in healthy adults. For TCRbeta chain sequencing, PBMC samples were collected from trial participants at day 0 and at day 28 after the second dose. The CDR3 regions of human TCRbeta chains were subjected to immunosequencing. The study's own analysis went as follows. Repertoire TCRs were checked for matches against a reference library of SARS-CoV-2-specific TCRs that had been generated using the MIRA antigen-specificity platform. Breadth meant the fraction of unique TCRs that were SARS-CoV-2-associated, whereas depth meant the fraction of total T cells that were SARS-CoV-2-associated. Using the MIRA data, each spike-specific TCR was mapped to the spike region that the TCR reacts to and placed in a CD4 or CD8 class. Log10-transformed breadth and depth values were compared by one-way ANOVA with Sidak's multiple comparisons tests. TCRdb took this table from immuneACCESS and kept in-frame rearrangements with V and J called. Such tables lack part of the clones; where checked against another copy, unresolved V genes explain under half of the gap, and the rest is unexplained. From that table come the V and J calls and clone size; the DNA was used to work out D and trimming. This sample is represented by about 140,000 clones; over 75% of them were singletons. The ten largest clonotypes hold 1.5% to 2% of the sample.

What the research found in general, with its limitations: Nearly half of unique spike-specific TCRs reportedly recognized epitopes outside regions mutated in the B.1.351 and B.1.1.7 variants. After two AZD1222 doses, spike-specific TCR breadth and depth were significantly higher than at day 0 and than in MenACWY recipients. The vaccine-associated CD4 TCRs covered the entire spike protein, and the dominant responses fell in regions 160-218 and 743-854. Conclusions about previously exposed vaccinees were limited because only six or seven AZD1222 recipients were SARS-CoV-2 seropositive at baseline. The 56-69-year group was small, and its depth increase did not reach significance, likely because of low power. Participants were mostly white British, with more females than males. The authors suggested clonal diversity may have been underestimated. No day 14 peak-response samples were available, so repertoires were characterized only after the peak T cell response.

The sequenced sample was peripheral blood, obtained on day 0 of AZD1222 vaccination. The receptor was derived from an adult in good health. The chain employs TRBV7-2 and TRBJ1-5; a tentative D match to TRBD1 spans 6 bases. CDR3 region: CASSLVPGTGANQPQHF. The nucleotides read TGTGCCAGCAGCTTAGTACCCGGAACGGGGGCTAATCAGCCCCAGCATTTT.